One and the same sample provided the 28 T cell receptor beta chains below, sequenced in a study of technical replicates of blood from a few donors. Repertoires were generated with immunoSEQ multiplex PCR, while TCRdb's copy carries only in-frame clones and drops some. The data hold roughly 51,000 clones, with roughly 95% observed a single time. The source material was PBMCs. The receptors stem from a human donor in good health. Some clones in this sample may be carry-over from other donors' samples.

The V call is TRBV5-1, the J call TRBJ2-5; the match to TRBD1 covers 7 bases. CDR1 is SGHRS and CDR2 is YFSETQ in the germline V gene. CDR3 length: 15 amino acids. J was trimmed by 1 base and V by 2 bases; bases with no gene match: 5. Written as DNA, the CDR3 is TGCGCCAGCAGCTTCACAGGGGCCCGCCAAGAGACCCAGTACTTC. It codes for CASSFTGARQETQYF.

This rearrangement joins TRBV5-1 to TRBJ2-3, with 9 bases matching TRBD2. V was pared by 4 bases and J by 4 bases, with 7 bases of the junction left unmatched. This CDR3 is 15 amino acids long. Germline values: CDR1 SGHRS, CDR2 YFSETQ. The CDR3 nucleotides read TGCGCCAGCAGCCGCTCTAGCGGGGACGCAGATACGCAGTATTTT. Translation: CASSRSSGDADTQYF.

The rearrangement joins TRBV5-4 to TRBJ1-2; a weak D match, TRBD1 (5 bases). Between the trimmed V and J ends, which lost 0 bases and 4 bases, there was a span of 10 bases. The CDR3 covers 14 residues. The V gene's germline CDR1 is SGHNT and CDR2 YYREEE (reference sequence). The CDR3 DNA is TGTGCCAGCAGCTTGGTCCAGGACACCTATGGCTACACCTTC. This codes for CASSLVQDTYGYTF.

This clone was seen just once. The chain carries TRBV5-1 and TRBJ2-1, with no clear D. The CDR3 consists of 11 residues. In germline, CDR1 is SGHRS, CDR2 YFSETQ. Trimming shortened V by 3 bases and J by 5 bases, and 3 bases separated the two germline ends. As DNA, the CDR3 is TGCGCCAGCAGCTCAGACAATGAGCAGTTCTTC. Encoded protein: CASSSDNEQFF.

V usage is TRBV5-4 and J usage is TRBJ2-1; D is ambiguous. The germline CDR1 and CDR2 sequences are SGHNT and YYREEE (reference sequence). V was cut by 4 bases and J by 2 bases, with 13 bases left in between. The CDR3 runs 15 residues. The CDR3 DNA is TGTGCCAGCAGCACAGCAGTGGTTCCCTACAATGAGCAGTTCTTC. This sequence encodes CASSTAVVPYNEQFF.

The J gene is TRBJ1-4, the V gene TRBV7-2; 10 bases line up with TRBD1. The CDR3 covers 16 residues. The germline V gene encodes CDR1 SGHTA and CDR2 FQGNSA. The ends lost 2 bases at V and 4 bases at J; junction bases unmatched: 4. The chain's CDR3 is CASSLMGTGVNEKLFF. Written as DNA, the CDR3 is TGTGCCAGCAGCTTAATGGGGACAGGGGTTAATGAAAAACTGTTTTTT. The full variable domain, completed using reference TRBV7-2 and TRBJ1-4, is GAGVSQSPSNKVTEKGKDVELRCDPISGHTALYWYRQSLGQGLEFLIYFQGNSAPDKSGLPSDRFSAERTGGSVSTLTIQRTQQEDSAVYLCASSLMGTGVNEKLFFGSGTQLSVL.

The genes are TRBV13 and TRBJ2-2; 13 bases map to TRBD2. The CDR3 consists of 18 residues. The J segment lost 2 bases and the V segment lost 5 bases, leaving 8 bases of the junction unmatched. Germline values: CDR1 PRHDT, CDR2 FYEKMQ (reference sequence). The CDR3 protein is CASSPRTSGSFNTGELFF. The CDR3 DNA follows: TGTGCCAGCAGCCCTCGGACTAGCGGGAGTTTTAACACCGGGGAGCTGTTTTTT.

This clone was seen just once. This chain links TRBV28 with TRBJ1-2; 7 bases line up with TRBD1. The germline gives CDR1 MDHEN, CDR2 SYDVKM. This CDR3 spans 14 amino acids. V lost 5 bases, J lost 10 bases, and 13 bases stayed unmatched. The CDR3 DNA is TGTGCCAGCAGTCCCACCGGGACAGTGAGGGACTACACCTTC. Its protein is CASSPTGTVRDYTF.

V usage is TRBV4-1 and J usage is TRBJ2-1; D gene ambiguous. V was cut by 1 base and J by 7 bases, with 14 bases left in between. Germline CDR1 and CDR2: MGHRA and YSYEKL. The CDR3 contains 15 residues. The CDR3 region is CASSQVLASYNEQFF. CDR3 DNA: TGCGCCAGCAGCCAAGTATTGGCTAGTTATAATGAGCAGTTCTTC.

This clone is a singleton in its sample. This chain connects TRBV7-2 to TRBJ2-3; no reliable D call. V dropped 2 bases and J dropped 1 base, with 13 bases sitting between them. The germline V gene has CDR1 SGHTA and CDR2 FQGNSA. This CDR3 spans 16 amino acids. CDR3 in amino acids: CASSLFRSRGTDTQYF. The CDR3 DNA reads as TGTGCCAGCAGCTTATTCCGTTCTCGGGGCACAGATACGCAGTATTTT. The variable domain in full, with the rest retrieved from reference TRBV7-2 and TRBJ2-3, is GAGVSQSPSNKVTEKGKDVELRCDPISGHTALYWYRQSLGQGLEFLIYFQGNSAPDKSGLPSDRFSAERTGGSVSTLTIQRTQQEDSAVYLCASSLFRSRGTDTQYFGPGTRLTVL.

The CDR3 is CASSPRSRSTDTQYF. CDR3 nucleotide sequence: TGTGCCAGCAGTCCCCGGTCTAGAAGCACAGATACGCAGTATTTT. The chain is built from TRBV11-3 and TRBJ2-3; D unclear. Trimming stripped 6 bases from V and 0 bases from J, with 13 bases between. Per germline, CDR1 SGHNT and CDR2 YENEEA. The CDR3 is 15 residues long.

The chain's CDR3 is CASSATSGGNLDEQYF. CDR3 in DNA: TGTGCCAGCAGCGCTACTAGCGGGGGTAACCTTGACGAGCAGTACTTC. This chain connects TRBV9 to TRBJ2-7; TRBD2 aligns across 11 bases. V shed 3 bases, J shed 5 bases, and the junction held 10 bases outside the gene matches. CDR3 length: 16 amino acids. Looked up from germline, CDR1 is SGDLS and CDR2 is YYNGEE. The variable domain in full, completed from reference TRBV9 and TRBJ2-7, reads DSGVTQTPKHLITATGQRVTLRCSPRSGDLSVYWYQQSLDQGLQFLIQYYNGEERAKGNILERFSAQQFPDLHSELNLSSLELGDSALYFCASSATSGGNLDEQYFGPGTRLTVT.

The chain carries TRBV6-1 and TRBJ2-7; D is ambiguous. Germline assignment: CDR1 MNHNS and CDR2 SASEGT. The germline V and J ends were trimmed by 7 bases and 5 bases, with 12 bases remaining between them. The CDR3 runs 12 residues. CDR3 in DNA: TGTGCCAGCAAGCAGGTCCAGAACGAGCAGTACTTC. Amino acid sequence: CASKQVQNEQYF.

The V call is TRBV5-1, the J call TRBJ2-7, with 10 bases fitting TRBD1. The germline CDR1 and CDR2 sequences are SGHRS and YFSETQ. The CDR3 has 14 amino acids. V was clipped by 3 bases and J by 5 bases; unmatched bases: 5. The DNA for the CDR3 is TGCGCCAGCAGCTCCGGGACAGGGGCTCACGAGCAGTACTTC. Amino acid sequence: CASSSGTGAHEQYF. The whole variable domain, remainder taken from reference TRBV5-1 and TRBJ2-7, is KAGVTQTPRYLIKTRGQQVTLSCSPISGHRSVSWYQQTPGQGLQFLFEYFSETQRNKGNFPGRFSGRQFSNSRSEMNVSTLELGDSALYLCASSSGTGAHEQYFGPGTRLTVT.

The chain employs TRBV9 and TRBJ2-3, with 12 bases that match TRBD2. Unmatched junction bases numbered 5, after V lost 3 bases and J lost 6 bases. Germline V gives CDR1 SGDLS, CDR2 YYNGEE. The CDR3 consists of 15 residues. The CDR3 region has the DNA TGTGCCAGCAGCGCCGCTAGCGGGAGGGGGGATACGCAGTATTTT. It codes for CASSAASGRGDTQYF. Using reference TRBV9 and TRBJ2-3 for the parts outside the CDR3, the full variable domain is DSGVTQTPKHLITATGQRVTLRCSPRSGDLSVYWYQQSLDQGLQFLIQYYNGEERAKGNILERFSAQQFPDLHSELNLSSLELGDSALYFCASSAASGRGDTQYFGPGTRLTVL.

In regard to this clone: Other DNA variants within this sample encode the same CDR3. The J gene is TRBJ1-5, the V gene TRBV6-1; no clear D gene. The V and J ends lost 2 bases and 4 bases respectively, with 9 bases between them. Looked up from germline, CDR1 is MNHNS and CDR2 is SASEGT. The CDR3 spans 14 residues. CDR3 DNA: TGTGCCAGCAGTGAATCAGGAGGGAATCAGCCCCAGCATTTT. Its translation is CASSESGGNQPQHF.

This rearrangement joins TRBV12-5 to TRBJ2-5; D unclear. V lost 5 bases, J lost 1 base, and 14 bases lay in between. The CDR3 runs 15 residues. CDR1 and CDR2 from the germline V gene are LGHNT and FRNRAP. CDR3: CASGPPMAVQETQYF. The CDR3, as DNA: TGTGCTAGTGGTCCTCCCATGGCAGTCCAAGAGACCCAGTACTTC.

Only one count was recorded for this clone. The chain recombines TRBV6-6 with TRBJ2-7; 7 bases map to TRBD2. The CDR3 runs 16 residues. After removal of 2 bases from V and 1 base from J, the junction contained 8 bases not matched to a gene. Germline-derived CDR1 and CDR2 are MNHNY and SVGAGI (reference sequence). CDR3 protein: CASSYLRGRPSYEQYF. DNA of the CDR3: TGTGCCAGCAGTTACCTGCGGGGGAGGCCGTCCTACGAGCAGTACTTC.

The V gene is TRBV7-9, the J gene TRBJ1-1, with D hard to call. The V end was cut by 5 bases, the J end by 5 bases, with 9 bases between. Germline V gene lookup returns CDR1 SEHNR and CDR2 FQNEAQ (reference sequence). This CDR3 contains 12 residues. In DNA form, the CDR3 reads TGTGCCAGCAGCCCGAGGAGGACTGAAGCTTTCTTT. It yields the protein CASSPRRTEAFF.

The chain carries TRBV7-9 and TRBJ2-2; 12 bases align to TRBD2. The V and J ends lost 2 bases and 5 bases, in that order; junction bases with no gene match: 6. CDR1 SEHNR and CDR2 FQNEAQ come from the germline V gene (reference sequence). The CDR3 covers 17 residues. The CDR3 loop reads CASSLTSGRPGTGELFF. CDR3 nucleotides: TGTGCCAGCAGCTTAACTAGCGGGAGGCCGGGGACCGGGGAGCTGTTTTTT.

The genes are TRBV28 and TRBJ1-2, with 7 bases aligning to TRBD1. J lost 4 bases, V lost 6 bases, and 11 bases had no gene match. This CDR3 spans 15 amino acids. The germline V gene has CDR1 MDHEN and CDR2 SYDVKM. The CDR3 sequence: CASSSPGQKTYGYTF. In nucleotides, the CDR3 is TGTGCCAGCAGCTCCCCGGGACAGAAAACCTATGGCTACACCTTC.

This sequence joins TRBV25-1 and TRBJ2-7; tentatively, D is TRBD1 (5 bases). Germline CDR1 MGHDK, CDR2 SYGVNS. The CDR3 extends over 15 amino acids. Trimming removed 0 bases at V and 3 bases at J, with 12 bases between. The CDR3 DNA reads TGTGCCAGCAGTGAATATAGTCAGGGCCTCTACGAGCAGTACTTC. Translation gives CASSEYSQGLYEQYF.

The chain combines TRBV6-1 with TRBJ2-2, with 7 bases lining up with TRBD1. The J segment lost 3 bases and the V segment lost 4 bases, leaving 5 bases of the junction unmatched. Germline CDR1 reads MNHNS; CDR2 reads SASEGT. CDR3 length: 15 amino acids. CDR3 sequence reads: CASSAYRGHTGELFF. DNA for the CDR3: TGTGCCAGCAGTGCCTACAGGGGTCACACCGGGGAGCTGTTTTTT.

For the CDR3, the DNA is TGTGCCAGCAGCAAAGGGGGGGGCGGGTCCTATAATTCACCCCTCCACTTT. It is translated as CASSKGGGGSYNSPLHF. V and J are TRBV21-1 and TRBJ1-6. TRBV21-1 is a listed pseudogene. The CDR3 contains 17 residues.

The table lists this clone with a count of one. The chain joins TRBV10-3 to TRBJ2-2; TRBD1 is a possible D gene (5 bases). CDR1 and CDR2 (germline): ENHRY, SYGVKD. CDR3 length: 16 residues. V shed 7 bases and J shed 2 bases, with 17 bases lying between them. DNA of the CDR3: TGTGCCATCACCAACACAGGTCCTACCAACACCGGGGAGCTGTTTTTT. Residues: CAITNTGPTNTGELFF.

Worth noting for this clone: A much bigger clone sits one base away, suggesting this may be a read error. Distinct nucleotide sequences in the sample also encode this CDR3. The rearrangement joins TRBV5-1 to TRBJ2-1; 9 bases line up with TRBD2. This CDR3 is built from 14 residues. Per the germline V gene, CDR1 is SGHRS and CDR2 is YFSETQ. DNA for the CDR3: TGTGCCAGCAGCCCGGCGGGAGGGTACAATGAGCAGTTCTTC. It yields the protein CASSPAGGYNEQFF.

The gene calls are TRBV2 and TRBJ1-2; 9 nucleotides agree with TRBD1. This CDR3 has 15 amino acids. Looked up from germline, CDR1 is SNHLY and CDR2 is FYNNEI. Losses at the gene ends were 1 base for V and 4 bases for J; bases not matched to a gene: 4. CDR3 coding DNA: TGTGCCAGCAGTGAAGTGGGACAGGGACGCTATGGCTACACCTTC. This gives the protein CASSEVGQGRYGYTF.

The chain uses TRBV4-2 and TRBJ2-7; 8 nucleotides line up with TRBD2. V dropped 0 bases and J dropped 0; count of bases not matched to a gene: 4. CDR1 LGHNA and CDR2 YNFKEQ come from the germline V gene. The CDR3 consists of 16 residues. This chain's CDR3 is CASSQEEAGVSYEQYF. The CDR3 nucleotides are TGTGCCAGCAGCCAAGAGGAAGCGGGAGTCTCCTACGAGCAGTACTTC.